This record looks at one T cell receptor beta chain sequence and its context. The antigen this receptor binds is unknown. Within one base of it there is no much larger clone, and no base qualities were kept. Trimming takes 4 bases from V and 7 bases from J, and the germline ends sit 13 bases apart. Including the terminal cysteine and phenylalanine, the CDR3 comprises 14 residues. The sequence is cut down to CDR3 DNA, 42 bases in frame from base 1. The germline V gene yields MNHEY for CDR1 and SVGAGI for CDR2. Receptor libraries were prepared by the immunoSEQ multiplex PCR assay. A mixture of 60 forward primers for TCR Vbeta segments and 13 reverse primers for TCR Jbeta segments was used in the multiplex PCR. The CDR3 region of rearranged TCR beta genes was amplified from genomic DNA with a multiplex PCR assay. The amplified TCR beta libraries were sequenced on the Illumina HiSeq System as 87-base-pair reads. Per the source publication's procedure: A later analysis counted 65 million to 90 million unique TCR beta chains across the roughly 700 repertoires, and approximately 11 million of these chains were shared by at least two donors. Raw reads were error-corrected and collapsed into unique sequences with a nearest-neighbor algorithm that merged closely related sequences to remove PCR and sequencing errors. Alignment of CDR3 sequences to IMGT reference sequences was used to assign V, D and J gene segments. Each retained sequence needed at least a six-nucleotide match to both a V gene segment and a J gene segment. A rearrangement counted as productive if the CDR3 had no stop codons and remained in frame with V and J, and every other rearrangement counted as non-productive. Following IMGT convention, CDR3 was defined as the stretch from the second conserved V-encoded cysteine up to the conserved J-encoded phenylalanine. In an earlier analysis of some 550 of the donors, sequences lacking an unambiguous match to a single V gene segment were excluded. An earlier analysis of under 750 of the donors called V segments functional above 56.7% productive rearrangements and segregating when the between-donor standard deviation exceeded 5%. To diagnose cytomegalovirus status from the catalog of TCR beta chain sequences, a statistical classification framework was built. A later analysis assigned V and J genes by comparing TCR nucleotide sequences with IMGT/GENE-DB human TR gene sequences. In a later analysis, CDR3 sequences and most-parsimonious VDJ recombination scenarios were assigned using the TCRdist pipeline. In a later analysis, every TCR beta chain was defined by the combination of its CDR3 amino acid sequence and its V-gene family, and reads without a unique V-gene family were dropped. In a later analysis, nearly 600 highly shared, low-generation-probability nucleotide sequences were removed to address suspected cross-contamination and a sequencing artifact. In a later analysis, a clonal expansion index was calculated for each public chain from normalized within-repertoire ranks of inferred template counts. In a later analysis, generation probabilities were computed using a VDJ recombination model fitted to out-of-frame rearrangements, and the results were checked against IGoR. In a later analysis, hypergeometric tests were used to score TCR-TCR, TCR-HLA and TCR-CMV co-occurrence, with a repertoire-size bias correction applied to TCR pairs. In a later analysis, false discovery rates were estimated by permuting HLA or CMV assignments 20 times. A later analysis grouped co-occurring TCRs with DBSCAN, adding TCRdist sequence similarity when clustering within HLA-allele-positive subsets. For co-occurrence clustering, repertoires with fewer than 30,000 or more than 120,000 public chains were excluded, along with four to six repertoires with anomalous nucleotide sharing. TCRdb took over this immuneACCESS table, retaining in-frame rearrangements with V and J assigned. Such tables are incomplete; in checked studies, under half of the missing clones stem from an unresolved V gene, and the remainder is unexplained. V, J and clone size are taken as reported in that table, and D and trimming were inferred from the DNA itself. For this sample there are 180,000 or so clones; roughly four fifths appear just once. Roughly 0.098% of the sample goes to the ten largest clones.

The cohort was made up of roughly 670 healthy bone marrow donors. At the time of sampling, every cohort member was nominally healthy, though immune exposures that went unrecorded were likely present. The donor was CMV seronegative and was included in the group of 352 seronegative cohort members. Every donor gave a peripheral blood sample, and the peripheral blood mononuclear cells from that sample were used for TCR beta sequencing. The Qiagen DNeasy Blood Extraction Kit was used to extract genomic DNA from the blood cell samples. This record belongs to a study of cytomegalovirus exposure and HLA in healthy donors (dated by TCRdb to 2016 to 2017). For context, the study as a whole: In an earlier analysis of under 600 of the donors, under 300 Gb of sequence data and 117 million unique TCR beta sequences from roughly 180 million T cells were reported. Among some 400 genotyped donors of the cohort, an average of roughly 230,000 unique TCR beta nucleotide sequences was sequenced per donor, of which approximately 18% were non-productive. To predict cytomegalovirus infection status, the study combined high-throughput TCR immunosequencing, statistical association of individual TCRs with disease status, and machine learning. Alongside the repertoire data, information on donor age, sex, ethnicity and CMV serostatus was compiled. The later analysis used no new phenotypic data to find candidate immune exposures, relying instead on TCR beta sequences and their occurrence across donors. A later analysis re-examined previously published TCR beta repertoires from 610 or so donors and added high-resolution HLA genotyping to investigate patterns of TCR occurrence. An early release that covered fewer than 800 HLA-typed donors contained approximately 300 gigabases of sequencing data and tens of millions of unique TCR sequences. The number of typed donors differed by locus: about 629-630 for A, B, C, DRB1 and DQB1; 522 for DQA1; approximately 610 for DPA1; and some 470 for DPB1. In addition to the first cohort of 666 subjects, a separate validation cohort of over 90 different subjects was used. About five DR-DQ haplotypes were treated as single units for association and clustering because of strong linkage in the cohort. The study was designed to test whether signatures of past pathogen exposure could be identified by cataloging public T cell receptors. HLA typing included class I and class II loci at four-digit resolution. Every discovery cohort repertoire had been produced on one sequencing platform. A later genetic analysis used genome-wide SNP genotypes for about 65% of the 666 donors, treating that subset as a discovery cohort. An earlier analysis of 587 of the donors applied high-throughput TCR beta sequencing to assess whether each TCR beta V gene segment acted as functional or pseudogenic. Of the 350 to 450 genotyped donors, approximately 80% fell in the genetic ancestry cluster associated with self-reported Caucasian donors. Using immunosequencing, the study profiled T cell repertoires from fewer than 700 subjects and related those repertoires to cytomegalovirus serostatus. The study at large found these results: Several of the top co-occurrence clusters appeared to be linked to parvovirus B19, influenza, CMV and Epstein-Barr virus, according to a later analysis. While some public TCRs were present in many individuals, most TCR sequences turned up only very rarely across donors. Specific HLA alleles were associated with about 17,000 TCR beta sequences at a false discovery rate of 0.05 in a later analysis. A cluster of highly shared sequence variants was judged likely to represent a technical artifact of the sequencing pipeline. In a later analysis, the rate of TCR association differed among HLA loci, with DRB1 alleles having the most associated TCRs and HLA-C alleles having the fewest. A further reported finding was that TCR beta sequences accurately predicted the HLA-A and HLA-B alleles for most subjects in the first cohort. A later analysis found that HLA-associated TCR beta chains were more clonally expanded and had lower generation probabilities than equally common non-associated chains. The classifier was reported to diagnose cytomegalovirus status with high specificity and sensitivity in both the original and validation cohorts. V-gene and J-gene trimming of TCR beta chains was associated with a missense DCLRE1C variant in a later genetic analysis, and the association was replicated in an independent cohort. Because counts were too low, seventeen rarely observed V segments, including chromosome 9 orphons, were left out of the earlier analysis of 500 to 750 of the donors. Because HLA typing was missing for some donors at each locus, association tests included only the typed subset. In vitro tests confirmed that a few of the cytomegalovirus-associated TCR beta chains recognize cytomegalovirus antigens. Because the 87-base-pair reads could not distinguish some IMGT-functional V segments, including TRBV6-2 and TRBV6-3, those segments were excluded. Linkage disequilibrium might explain the correlated functional status among segregating V segments, but an unknown experimental factor could not be excluded. The study listed 150 to 200 TCR beta chains as associated with cytomegalovirus. When HLA alleles, especially DR and DQ, strongly co-occurred, TCR associations were difficult to assign to individual alleles. The presence/absence analyses assumed that sequencing depth was roughly uniform across donors, and that assumption may not be true. The only immune exposure information available for the cohort was CMV serostatus. The authors suggested that the approach could potentially be generalized to other disease states and immunological phenotypes. Most CMV-associated TCR beta chains appeared to be HLA-restricted in a later analysis, and the HLA associations seemed to be driven largely by CMV exposure. In a later genetic analysis, fewer N-insertions in productive TCRs were reported among donors in an Asian-associated ancestry cluster than the approximately 630-donor mean. The cohort was sequenced for TCR beta chains only, and without alpha or paired-chain data the features that could be detected were limited. Broadly in line with IMGT annotations, most TCR beta V segments showed up in productive rearrangements about 87% or about 30% of the time in an earlier analysis of 450 to 750 of the donors.

The origin of this receptor is a boy aged 2 to 9 in good health and CMV-seronegative. The sample comprised PBMCs. The chain employs TRBV6-5 and TRBJ1-4; confidence is insufficient to name the D gene. The bases are TGTGCCAGCAGTTTTGGCCAGGAAAGTGAAAAACTGTTTTTT. Translated, this is CASSFGQESEKLFF.